Below are 14 T cell receptor beta chains sequenced from a single sample in a study of technical replicates of blood from a handful of donors. Using immunoSEQ multiplex PCR, the repertoire was profiled, and TCRdb retains in-frame clones only, with some absent. The table has tens of thousands of clones, over 80% seen once. Input material: T cells isolated from PBMCs. The receptors stem from a human donor in good health.

This sequence joins TRBV6-6 and TRBJ1-5; D might be TRBD1 (5 bases). V lost 6 bases and J lost 2, with 17 bases in between. Germline V gene lookup returns CDR1 MNHNY and CDR2 SVGAGI (reference sequence). This CDR3 spans 16 amino acids. The CDR3 nucleotides are TGTGCCAGCAGCTTTCTGGCCTGGGGGGGCAATCAGCCCCAGCATTTT. As protein: CASSFLAWGGNQPQHF.

The chain links TRBV28 to TRBJ1-2, with a weak D call TRBD1 (5 bases). CDR3 length: 17 amino acids. The germline V gene has CDR1 MDHEN and CDR2 SYDVKM. Trimming pared 2 bases from V and 4 bases from J, leaving 20 bases between. The CDR3, as DNA: TGTGCCAGCAGTTTAGATTCCGCAGGGCCATTCCGCTATGGCTACACCTTC. This sequence encodes CASSLDSAGPFRYGYTF.

This chain joins TRBV5-1 and TRBJ2-3; 7 positions match TRBD2. The trim removed 8 bases at V and 0 bases at J, leaving 6 bases unmatched. Germline assignment: CDR1 SGHRS and CDR2 YFSETQ. The length of the CDR3 is 14 residues. DNA of the CDR3: TGCGCCAGTGGGCGGGGGTCTAGCACAGATACGCAGTATTTT. Translating gives CASGRGSSTDTQYF. The variable domain in full, with the rest retrieved from reference TRBV5-1 and TRBJ2-3, is KAGVTQTPRYLIKTRGQQVTLSCSPISGHRSVSWYQQTPGQGLQFLFEYFSETQRNKGNFPGRFSGRQFSNSRSEMNVSTLELGDSALYLCASGRGSSTDTQYFGPGTRLTVL.

The rearrangement links TRBV11-3 to TRBJ1-2; the match to TRBD1 covers 10 bases. Germline CDR1 is SGHNT and CDR2 is YENEEA. J gave up 8 bases and V 1 base, and 4 bases lay outside the gene matches. The CDR3 totals 14 residues. CDR3: CASSLGGTGDGYTF. The CDR3 DNA follows: TGTGCCAGCAGCTTAGGTGGGACAGGGGACGGCTACACCTTC. The full variable domain, completed using reference TRBV11-3 and TRBJ1-2, is EAGVVQSPRYKIIEKKQPVAFWCNPISGHNTLYWYLQNLGQGPELLIRYENEEAVDDSQLPKDRFSAERLKGVDSTLKIQPAELGDSAVYLCASSLGGTGDGYTFGSGTRLTVV.

This rearrangement joins TRBV21-1 to TRBJ1-3. TRBV21-1 corresponds to a pseudogene. This CDR3 spans 16 amino acids. The CDR3 region is CASSKERTSSGNTIYF. CDR3 sequence (DNA): TGTGCCAGCAGCAAAGAGAGGACTAGTTCTGGAAACACCATATATTTT.

The rearrangement joins TRBV11-1 to TRBJ1-6; unclear D gene. Germline CDR1 and CDR2: SGHAT and FQDESV (reference sequence). The V gene lost 3 bases and the J gene lost 9 bases, with 6 bases spanning the gap. The CDR3 loop spans 12 amino acids. This CDR3 reads CASSFRSSPLHF. In DNA form, the CDR3 reads TGTGCCAGCAGCTTCAGGTCTTCACCCCTCCACTTT.

V is TRBV19 and J is TRBJ2-7; D gene unclear. Germline CDR1 LNHDA, CDR2 SQIVND (reference sequence). V was cut by 3 bases and J by 5 bases, with 5 bases left in between. The length of the CDR3 is 11 residues. Written as DNA, the CDR3 is TGTGCCAGTAGTATCTCGGACGAGCAGTACTTC. Protein sequence: CASSISDEQYF.

On this clone: An end of the junction differs from the germline gene, which may be a read error. The CDR3 DNA follows: TGTGCCACCGGCAGGGGAGGGAACACTGAAGCTTTCTTT. Its protein is CATGRGGNTEAFF. The V gene is TRBV15, the J gene TRBJ1-1; a weak D match, TRBD1 (6 bases). CDR3 length: 13 residues. Germline CDR1 and CDR2: LNHNV and YYDKDF (reference sequence).

This chain links TRBV6-1 with TRBJ2-3, with 7 bases aligning to TRBD2. Germline-derived CDR1 and CDR2 are MNHNS and SASEGT. The V and J ends lost 4 bases and 0 bases, in that order; junction bases with no gene match: 1. CDR3 length equals 14 residues. The CDR3 DNA follows: TGTGCCAGCAGTGGGGGGGGTAGCACAGATACGCAGTATTTT. It is translated as CASSGGGSTDTQYF.

The chain carries TRBV7-3 and TRBJ2-7, with D maybe TRBD2 (6 bases). Trimming removed 5 bases at V and 2 bases at J, with 16 bases between. Germline V gene sequence: CDR1 SGHTA, CDR2 FQGTGA. The CDR3 is 15 amino acids. This CDR3 is CASSQGWAGPYEQYF. CDR3 sequence (DNA): TGTGCCAGCAGCCAGGGATGGGCGGGGCCCTACGAGCAGTACTTC.

The chain employs TRBV9 and TRBJ1-2; D is ambiguous. CDR1 and CDR2 from the germline V gene are SGDLS and YYNGEE. This CDR3 is 13 amino acids long. Trimming left V 4 bases short and J 5 bases short, with 12 bases between. The CDR3 protein is CASSPPAGYGYTF. As DNA, the CDR3 is TGTGCCAGCAGCCCGCCCGCGGGGTATGGCTACACCTTC. Full variable domain (rest looked up from reference TRBV9 and TRBJ1-2): DSGVTQTPKHLITATGQRVTLRCSPRSGDLSVYWYQQSLDQGLQFLIQYYNGEERAKGNILERFSAQQFPDLHSELNLSSLELGDSALYFCASSPPAGYGYTFGSGTRLTVV.

This rearrangement joins TRBV10-3 to TRBJ1-2; 9 bases map to TRBD1. V shed 10 bases, J shed 0 bases, and the junction held 12 bases outside the gene matches. CDR3 length equals 16 residues. Germline V CDR1 and CDR2: ENHRY, SYGVKD. The CDR3 loop reads CATAPGTGLTNYGYTF. The DNA of the CDR3 is TGTGCCACCGCCCCCGGGACAGGGCTCACTAACTATGGCTACACCTTC.

The rearrangement uses TRBV2 and TRBJ1-5; a possible D gene is TRBD1 (5 bases). This CDR3 comprises 17 residues. Germline V gives CDR1 SNHLY, CDR2 FYNNEI. Trimming took 4 bases from V and 2 from J, leaving 18 bases between them. The CDR3 sequence is CASSAYLREEGNQPQHF. The CDR3, as DNA: TGTGCCAGCAGTGCCTACCTCAGGGAGGAGGGCAATCAGCCCCAGCATTTT. Complete variable domain (other parts from reference TRBV2 and TRBJ1-5): EPEVTQTPSHQVTQMGQEVILRCVPISNHLYFYWYRQILGQKVEFLVSFYNNEISEKSEIFDDQFSVERPDGSNFTLKIRSTKLEDSAMYFCASSAYLREEGNQPQHFGDGTRLSIL.

The rearrangement joins TRBV15 to TRBJ2-1, with 11 bases lining up with TRBD2. Looked up from germline, CDR1 is LNHNV and CDR2 is YYDKDF (reference sequence). J lost 9 bases, V lost 3 bases, and 7 bases had no gene match. The CDR3 is 15 amino acids. CDR3 coding DNA: TGTGCCACCAGCAGTAGCGGGAGGGCCGTTGGTGAGCAGTTCTTC. It codes for CATSSSGRAVGEQFF.